This T cell receptor beta chain was identified in a study of cytomegalovirus exposure and HLA in healthy donors. Both 60 Vbeta primers and 13 Jbeta primers went into the PCR. Sequencing was performed with immunoSEQ multiplex PCR; in TCRdb, only in-frame clones are kept and a portion is missing. The sample has around 150,000 clones, about 79% seen once. From germline, CDR1 is KGHSH and CDR2 LQKENI. V lost 4 bases, J lost 3 bases, and 9 bases lay in between. The CDR3 covers 13 residues. The receptor was isolated from a man in his forties in good health and CMV-seropositive. The genes are TRBV18 and TRBJ1-2; tentatively, D is TRBD1 (5 bases). The source material was PBMCs. This chain's CDR3 is CASSRQGHYGYTF. The CDR3 DNA is TGTGCCAGCTCACGGCAGGGTCACTATGGCTACACCTTC.